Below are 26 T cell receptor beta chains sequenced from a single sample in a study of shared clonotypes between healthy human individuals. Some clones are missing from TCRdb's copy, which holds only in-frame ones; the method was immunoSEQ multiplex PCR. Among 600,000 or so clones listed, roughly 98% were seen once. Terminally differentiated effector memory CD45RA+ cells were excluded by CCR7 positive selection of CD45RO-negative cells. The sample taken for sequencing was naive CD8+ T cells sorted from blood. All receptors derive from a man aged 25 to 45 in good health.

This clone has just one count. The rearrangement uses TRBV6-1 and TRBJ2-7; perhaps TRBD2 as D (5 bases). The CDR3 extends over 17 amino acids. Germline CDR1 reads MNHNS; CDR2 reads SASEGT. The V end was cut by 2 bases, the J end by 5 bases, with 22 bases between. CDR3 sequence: CASSEPFLRGHGDEQYF. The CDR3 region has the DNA TGTGCCAGCAGTGAACCCTTTTTGCGAGGGCACGGGGACGAGCAGTACTTC.

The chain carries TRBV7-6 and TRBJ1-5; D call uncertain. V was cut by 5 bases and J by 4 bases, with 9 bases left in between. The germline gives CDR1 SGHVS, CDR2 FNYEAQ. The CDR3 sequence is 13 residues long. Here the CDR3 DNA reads TGTGCCAGCAGCGTTTACGGGAATCAGCCCCAGCATTTT. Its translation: CASSVYGNQPQHF.

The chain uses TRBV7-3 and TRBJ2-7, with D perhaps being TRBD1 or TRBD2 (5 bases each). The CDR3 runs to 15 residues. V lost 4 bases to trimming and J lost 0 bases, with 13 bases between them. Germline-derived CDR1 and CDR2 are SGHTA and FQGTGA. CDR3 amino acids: CASSWNAGSSYEQYF. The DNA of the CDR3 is TGTGCCAGCAGCTGGAACGCAGGGAGCTCCTACGAGCAGTACTTC.

The CDR3: CASSVGRGPYEQYF. Here the CDR3 DNA reads TGTGCCAGCAGTGTAGGCAGGGGCCCCTACGAGCAGTACTTC. The chain couples TRBV27 to TRBJ2-7, with TRBD1 as a possible D gene (6 bases). This CDR3 is built from 14 residues. CDR1 MNHEY and CDR2 SMNVEV come from the germline V gene (reference sequence). Trimming cost V 5 bases and J 2 bases, with 13 bases left between them.

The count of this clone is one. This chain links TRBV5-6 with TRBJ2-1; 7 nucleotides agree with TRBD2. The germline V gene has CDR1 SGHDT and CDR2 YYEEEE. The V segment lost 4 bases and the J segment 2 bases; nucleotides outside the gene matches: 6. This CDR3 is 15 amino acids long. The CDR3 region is CASSLTSPTYNEQFF. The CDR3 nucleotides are TGTGCCAGCAGCCTGACTAGCCCTACCTACAATGAGCAGTTCTTC.

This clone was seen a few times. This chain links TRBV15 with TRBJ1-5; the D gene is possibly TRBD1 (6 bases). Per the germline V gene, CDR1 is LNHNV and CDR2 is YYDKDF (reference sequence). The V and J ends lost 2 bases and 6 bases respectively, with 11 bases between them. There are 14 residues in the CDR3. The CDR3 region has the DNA TGTGCCACCAGCAGACTACAGGGCTCTCAGCCCCAGCATTTT. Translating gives CATSRLQGSQPQHF.

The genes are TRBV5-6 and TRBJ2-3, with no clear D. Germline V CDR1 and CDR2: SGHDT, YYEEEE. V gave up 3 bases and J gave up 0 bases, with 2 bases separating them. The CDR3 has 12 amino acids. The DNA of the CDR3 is TGTGCCAGCAGCTACAGCACAGATACGCAGTATTTT. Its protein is CASSYSTDTQYF.

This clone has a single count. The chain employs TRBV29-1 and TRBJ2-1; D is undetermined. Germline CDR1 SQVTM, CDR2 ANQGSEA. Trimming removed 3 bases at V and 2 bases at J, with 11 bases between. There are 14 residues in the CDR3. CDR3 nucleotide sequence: TGCAGCGTTGATTCTCTAGGTACCTACAATGAGCAGTTCTTC. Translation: CSVDSLGTYNEQFF.

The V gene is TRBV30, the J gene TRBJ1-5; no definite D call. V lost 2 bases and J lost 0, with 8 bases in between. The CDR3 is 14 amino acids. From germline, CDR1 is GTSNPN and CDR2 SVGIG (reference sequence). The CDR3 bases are TGTGCCTGGAGTCGGCCAAATAGCAATCAGCCCCAGCATTTT. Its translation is CAWSRPNSNQPQHF.

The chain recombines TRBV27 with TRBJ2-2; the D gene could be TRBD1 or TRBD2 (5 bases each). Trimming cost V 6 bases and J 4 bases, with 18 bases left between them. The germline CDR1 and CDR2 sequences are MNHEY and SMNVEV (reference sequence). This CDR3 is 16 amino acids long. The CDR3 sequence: CASSHRRVGPTGELFF. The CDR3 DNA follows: TGTGCCAGCAGCCATCGTCGGGTGGGACCCACCGGGGAGCTGTTTTTT.

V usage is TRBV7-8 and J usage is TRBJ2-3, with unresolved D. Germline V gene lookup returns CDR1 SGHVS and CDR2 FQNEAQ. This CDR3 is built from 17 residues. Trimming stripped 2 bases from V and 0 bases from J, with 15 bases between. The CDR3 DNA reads TGTGCCAGCAGCTTATCTCGGGCTTACTCTAGCACAGATACGCAGTATTTT. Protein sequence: CASSLSRAYSSTDTQYF.

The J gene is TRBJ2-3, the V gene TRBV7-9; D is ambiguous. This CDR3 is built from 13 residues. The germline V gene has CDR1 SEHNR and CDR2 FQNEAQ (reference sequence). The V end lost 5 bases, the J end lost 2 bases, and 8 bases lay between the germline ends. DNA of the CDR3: TGTGCCAGCAGCCCTATGTTCACAGATACGCAGTATTTT. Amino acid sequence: CASSPMFTDTQYF.

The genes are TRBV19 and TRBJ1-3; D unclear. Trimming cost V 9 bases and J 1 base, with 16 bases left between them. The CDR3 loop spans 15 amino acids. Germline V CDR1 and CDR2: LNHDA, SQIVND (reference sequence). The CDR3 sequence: CASRPTGLSGNTIYF. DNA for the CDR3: TGTGCCAGCAGACCGACGGGCCTATCTGGAAACACCATATATTTT.

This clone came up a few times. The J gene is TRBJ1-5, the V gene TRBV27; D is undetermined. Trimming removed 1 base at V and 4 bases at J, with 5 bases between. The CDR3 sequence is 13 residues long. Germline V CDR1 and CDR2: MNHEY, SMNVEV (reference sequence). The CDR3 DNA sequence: TGTGCCAGCAGTTTATGGGGAAATCAGCCCCAGCATTTT. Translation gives CASSLWGNQPQHF.

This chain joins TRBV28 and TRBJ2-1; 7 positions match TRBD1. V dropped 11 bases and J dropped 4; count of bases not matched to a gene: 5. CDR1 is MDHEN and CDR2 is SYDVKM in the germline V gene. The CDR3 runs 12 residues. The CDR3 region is CALRGPYNEQFF. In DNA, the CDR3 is TGTGCCTTAAGGGGGCCTTACAATGAGCAGTTCTTC.

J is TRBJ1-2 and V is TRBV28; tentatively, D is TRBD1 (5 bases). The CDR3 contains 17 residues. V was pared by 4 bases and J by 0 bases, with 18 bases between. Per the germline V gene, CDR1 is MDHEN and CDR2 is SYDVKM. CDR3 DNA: TGTGCCAGCAGTTCCGAGCGGGGGTGGCAAACTAACTATGGCTACACCTTC. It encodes CASSSERGWQTNYGYTF.

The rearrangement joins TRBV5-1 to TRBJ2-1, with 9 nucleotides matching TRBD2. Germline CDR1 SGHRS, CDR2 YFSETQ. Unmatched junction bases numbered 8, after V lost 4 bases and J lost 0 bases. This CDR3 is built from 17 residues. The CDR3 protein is CASSGIDSGSSYNEQFF. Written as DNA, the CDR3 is TGCGCCAGCAGCGGGATAGATAGCGGGAGCTCCTACAATGAGCAGTTCTTC.

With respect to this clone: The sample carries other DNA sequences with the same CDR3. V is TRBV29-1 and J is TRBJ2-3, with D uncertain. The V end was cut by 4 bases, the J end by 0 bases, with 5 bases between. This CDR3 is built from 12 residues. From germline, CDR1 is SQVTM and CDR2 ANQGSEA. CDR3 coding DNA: TGCAGCGTTGTCGGGAGCACAGATACGCAGTATTTT. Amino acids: CSVVGSTDTQYF.

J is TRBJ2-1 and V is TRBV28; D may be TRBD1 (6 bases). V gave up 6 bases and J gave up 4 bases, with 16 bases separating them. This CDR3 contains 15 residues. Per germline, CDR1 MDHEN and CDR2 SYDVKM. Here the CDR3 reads CASSPEQGGYNEQFF. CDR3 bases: TGTGCCAGCAGCCCCGAACAGGGTGGATACAATGAGCAGTTCTTC.

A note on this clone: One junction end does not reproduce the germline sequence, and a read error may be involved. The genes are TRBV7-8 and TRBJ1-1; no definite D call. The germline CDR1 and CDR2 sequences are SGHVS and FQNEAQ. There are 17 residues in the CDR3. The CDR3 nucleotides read TGTGCCAGCACCTTAGGACTGATATCTGGCCTGAACACTGAAGCTTTCTTT. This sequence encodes CASTLGLISGLNTEAFF.

The CDR3 bases are TGTGCCAGCAGCTTAGATCGCCAGCTAGCTTTCTTT. This codes for CASSLDRQLAFF. The genes are TRBV11-2 and TRBJ1-1; D uncertain. The CDR3 has 12 amino acids. CDR1 is SGHAT, CDR2 FQNNGV, per germline. V lost 0 bases to trimming and J lost 10 bases, with 9 bases between them. The complete variable domain, with remaining parts taken from reference TRBV11-2 and TRBJ1-1, reads EAGVAQSPRYKIIEKRQSVAFWCNPISGHATLYWYQQILGQGPKLLIQFQNNGVVDDSQLPKDRFSAERLKGVDSTLKIQPAKLEDSAVYLCASSLDRQLAFFGQGTRLTVV.

CDR3 amino acids: CASSLVGQGRTGELFF. CDR3 nucleotides: TGTGCCAGCAGCTTAGTAGGACAGGGGAGGACCGGGGAGCTGTTTTTT. The V call is TRBV13, the J call TRBJ2-2, with 9 bases that match TRBD1. After removal of 1 base from V and 5 bases from J, the junction contained 5 bases not matched to a gene. This CDR3 has 16 amino acids. CDR1 and CDR2 (germline): PRHDT, FYEKMQ (reference sequence).

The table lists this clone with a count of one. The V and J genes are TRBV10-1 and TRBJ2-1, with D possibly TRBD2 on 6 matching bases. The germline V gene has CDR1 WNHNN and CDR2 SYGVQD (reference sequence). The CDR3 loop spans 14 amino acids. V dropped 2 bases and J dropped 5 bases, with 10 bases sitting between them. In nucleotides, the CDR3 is TGCGCCAGCAGTGAGCCCGGGGAGGACAATGAGCAGTTCTTC. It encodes CASSEPGEDNEQFF.

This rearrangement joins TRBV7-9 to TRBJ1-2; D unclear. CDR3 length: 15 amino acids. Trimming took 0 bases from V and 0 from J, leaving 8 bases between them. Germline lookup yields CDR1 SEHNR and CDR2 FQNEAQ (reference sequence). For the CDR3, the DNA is TGTGCCAGCAGCTTAGCGCGGGCTCCTAACTATGGCTACACCTTC. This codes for CASSLARAPNYGYTF.

The CDR3 region is CASSLEGREETQYF. CDR3 coding DNA: TGCGCCAGCAGCTTGGAAGGCAGGGAAGAGACCCAGTACTTC. V gene TRBV5-1 combines with J gene TRBJ2-5; TRBD1 is a possible D gene (5 bases). Germline V lookup: CDR1 SGHRS, CDR2 YFSETQ. Trimming shortened V by 0 bases and J by 3 bases, and 9 bases separated the two germline ends. This CDR3 has 14 amino acids.

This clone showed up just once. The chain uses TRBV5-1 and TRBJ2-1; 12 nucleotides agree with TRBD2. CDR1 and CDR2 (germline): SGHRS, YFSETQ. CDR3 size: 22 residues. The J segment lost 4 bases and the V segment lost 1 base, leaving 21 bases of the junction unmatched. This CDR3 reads CASSLYNLGLAGPNDGYNEQFF. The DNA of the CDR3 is TGCGCCAGCAGCTTGTACAATCTGGGACTAGCGGGCCCCAATGACGGTTACAATGAGCAGTTCTTC.